The following is a T cell receptor beta chain sequence with its context. One end of the junction fails to match germline, which may point to a read error. This specimen comes from a study of blood T cell repertoires in COVID-19. About the study: Spain, Italy and the United States supplied samples that represented acute and convalescent COVID-19. Sources were T cells, B-cell-depleted T cells, or PBMCs; the material itself was cDNA or gDNA.

CDR3 length: 11 residues. In the original processing: Nucleated cell number was recorded as an estimate derived from reference gene primer amplification. Sequencing was performed with immunoSEQ multiplex PCR; in TCRdb, only in-frame clones are kept and a portion is missing. That table furnishes V, J and clone size, whereas the DNA furnished D and trimming. The top ten clones hold over 20% of a sample with 25,000 to 35,000 clones, more than 70% of them seen once. Sequences were obtained from peripheral blood. The chain links TRBV12-3 or TRBV12-4 to TRBJ2-1; 13 nucleotides align to TRBD2. The receptor comes from a boy aged 2 to 9 with active or convalescent COVID-19. DNA for the CDR3: TGTGCCAGCGTGGGACTAGCGGGAAGAATCTTC. Translation: CASVGLAGRIF.